These 11 T cell receptor beta chains were sequenced from one sample in a study of cytomegalovirus exposure and HLA in healthy donors. The PCR made use of 60 Vbeta and 13 Jbeta primers. Using immunoSEQ multiplex PCR, the repertoire was profiled, and TCRdb retains in-frame clones only, with some absent. The table shows 150,000 or so clones, with roughly 70% occurring only once. Source material: PBMCs. Source of these receptors: a man aged 40-49 years in good health and CMV-seropositive.

This clone was seen a handful of times. V and J are TRBV7-2 and TRBJ2-3, with 8 bases that match TRBD1. V gave up 4 bases and J gave up 0 bases; unmatched junction bases: 6. CDR3 length: 16 amino acids. The germline V gene has CDR1 SGHTA and CDR2 FQGNSA. The CDR3 sequence is CASSWGQVISTDTQYF. CDR3 sequence (DNA): TGTGCCAGCAGCTGGGGACAGGTGATTAGCACAGATACGCAGTATTTT. Together with reference TRBV7-2 and TRBJ2-3, the CDR3 gives the full variable domain: GAGVSQSPSNKVTEKGKDVELRCDPISGHTALYWYRQSLGQGLEFLIYFQGNSAPDKSGLPSDRFSAERTGGSVSTLTIQRTQQEDSAVYLCASSWGQVISTDTQYFGPGTRLTVL.

V and J are TRBV6-1 and TRBJ2-7; 7 bases fit TRBD1. Germline values: CDR1 MNHNS, CDR2 SASEGT. The CDR3 is made up of 12 amino acids. With V trimmed by 5 bases and J by 6 bases, 4 bases remained unmatched. The CDR3 reads CASSFDRAEQYF. Written as DNA, the CDR3 is TGTGCCAGCAGTTTCGACAGGGCCGAGCAGTACTTC.

This chain links TRBV2 with TRBJ2-3; D unclear. Germline V CDR1 and CDR2: SNHLY, FYNNEI. Trimming took off 7 bases at V and 3 bases at J, with 11 bases between the two ends. CDR3 length: 13 residues. CDR3 sequence: CASKVPGTDTQYF. In DNA form, the CDR3 reads TGTGCCAGCAAGGTCCCGGGTACAGATACGCAGTATTTT.

The V call is TRBV7-9, the J call TRBJ2-5, with a possible D match to TRBD2 (7 bases). Germline loops: CDR1 SEHNR, CDR2 FQNEAQ (reference sequence). Trimming shortened V by 0 bases and J by 4 bases, and 12 bases separated the two germline ends. The CDR3 has 15 amino acids. The CDR3 nucleotides are TGTGCCAGCAGCTTAGCGTGGGGGGGGCGAGAGACCCAGTACTTC. As protein: CASSLAWGGRETQYF.

This clone was detected only a few times. The V and J genes are TRBV9 and TRBJ2-5, with D possibly being TRBD1 (6 bases). Germline lookup yields CDR1 SGDLS and CDR2 YYNGEE. The CDR3 is made up of 13 amino acids. V shed 4 bases and J shed 1 base, with 8 bases lying between them. CDR3 amino acids: CASSQGFQETQYF. The CDR3 DNA follows: TGTGCCAGCAGCCAGGGGTTCCAAGAGACCCAGTACTTC.

In nucleotides, the CDR3 is TGTGCCAGCAGCCCCGACAGGGGACCCTACGAGCAGTACTTC. Its translation is CASSPDRGPYEQYF. The chain recombines TRBV7-2 with TRBJ2-7; 8 bases align to TRBD1. Germline-derived CDR1 and CDR2 are SGHTA and FQGNSA. The J segment lost 2 bases and the V segment lost 5 bases, leaving 5 bases of the junction unmatched. CDR3 length: 14 amino acids. The full variable domain, completed using reference TRBV7-2 and TRBJ2-7, is GAGVSQSPSNKVTEKGKDVELRCDPISGHTALYWYRQSLGQGLEFLIYFQGNSAPDKSGLPSDRFSAERTGGSVSTLTIQRTQQEDSAVYLCASSPDRGPYEQYFGPGTRLTVT.

In its sample, this clone was seen a few times. V and J are TRBV15 and TRBJ2-3; TRBD1 agrees at 9 bases. Germline V lookup: CDR1 LNHNV, CDR2 YYDKDF (reference sequence). This CDR3 spans 14 amino acids. Trimming took 4 bases from V and 5 from J; bases not matched to a gene: 4. CDR3 in DNA: TGTGCCACCAGCACCGACAGGGGGATAGATACGCAGTATTTT. This gives the protein CATSTDRGIDTQYF.

The chain employs TRBV6-1 and TRBJ1-2; 9 bases are shared with TRBD1. The CDR3 extends over 14 amino acids. CDR1 is MNHNS and CDR2 is SASEGT in the germline V gene. The J segment lost 5 bases and the V segment lost 6 bases, leaving 7 bases of the junction unmatched. Written as DNA, the CDR3 is TGTGCCAGCAGCGGACAGGGGACCCTATATGGCTACACCTTC. Amino acid sequence: CASSGQGTLYGYTF.

The chain couples TRBV6-5 to TRBJ2-2; tentatively, D is TRBD2 (7 bases). CDR3 length equals 15 residues. From germline, CDR1 is MNHEY and CDR2 SVGAGI. The V end was cut by 2 bases, the J end by 4 bases, with 11 bases between. In DNA, the CDR3 is TGTGCCAGCAGTTACGGGGGCGGGGGCACCGGGGAGCTGTTTTTT. The encoded protein is CASSYGGGGTGELFF.

The chain links TRBV11-2 to TRBJ2-7; 9 positions agree with TRBD2. Unmatched junction bases numbered 8, after V lost 0 bases and J lost 5 bases. Per germline, CDR1 SGHAT and CDR2 FQNNGV. The CDR3 has 16 amino acids. CDR3 in amino acids: CASSLDRGGAGHEQYF. CDR3 bases: TGTGCCAGCAGCTTAGATCGCGGGGGGGCCGGTCACGAGCAGTACTTC.

This clone was seen more than once but under ten times. The J gene is TRBJ2-7, the V gene TRBV11-2, with D maybe TRBD1 (6 bases). V gave up 4 bases and J gave up 3 bases, with 10 bases separating them. Looked up from germline, CDR1 is SGHAT and CDR2 is FQNNGV. This CDR3 region has 13 residues. The CDR3 DNA reads TGTGCCAGCAGCTCGGGACACCACTACGAGCAGTACTTC. Its translation: CASSSGHHYEQYF.